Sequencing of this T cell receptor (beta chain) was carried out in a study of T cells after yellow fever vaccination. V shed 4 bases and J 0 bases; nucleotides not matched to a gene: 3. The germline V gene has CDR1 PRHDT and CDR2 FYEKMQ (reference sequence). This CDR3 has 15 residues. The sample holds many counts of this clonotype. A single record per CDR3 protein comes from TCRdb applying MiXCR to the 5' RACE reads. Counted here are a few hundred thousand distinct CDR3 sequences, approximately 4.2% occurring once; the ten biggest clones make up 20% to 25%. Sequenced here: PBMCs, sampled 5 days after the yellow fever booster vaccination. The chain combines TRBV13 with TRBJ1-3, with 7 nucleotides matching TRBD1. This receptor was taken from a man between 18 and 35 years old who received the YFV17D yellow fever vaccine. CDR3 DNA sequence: TGTGCCAGCAGCTCCCGACAGGGCTCTGGAAACACCATATATTTT. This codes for CASSSRQGSGNTIYF.